These T cell receptor beta chains were read from a single sample in a study of metastatic and nonmetastatic thyroid tumors. TCRdb re-called clones via MiXCR from the PCR reads. This repertoire shows over 35,000 clones, about 17% found once; its top ten account for 9.9%. The source material was tumor tissue. The receptor source for this set is a female donor with papillary thyroid cancer or a benign thyroid nodule (not recorded which). Some clones in this sample may be carry-over from other donors' samples. Each CDR3 is given with its conserved first and last residue. D genes are given only for firm matches. Part of the rows lack a size; the others show once, few, many or a class for expanded clones.

D gene: NA
clone size: many
J gene: TRBJ1-1
V gene: TRBV6-1
CDR3 protein: CASSSIGTVGRAFF
CDR3 DNA: TGTGCCAGCAGTTCCATCGGGACGGTCGGTAGGGCTTTCTTT

D gene: NA
clone size: few
J gene: TRBJ2-5
V gene: TRBV12-3/TRBV12-4
CDR3 protein: CARSLWAEEEPQYF
CDR3 DNA: TGTGCCAGAAGTTTATGGGCTGAGGAAGAGCCCCAGTACTTC

D gene: NA
clone size: many
J gene: TRBJ1-1
V gene: TRBV18
CDR3 protein: CASRNNKNTEAFF
CDR3 DNA: TGTGCCAGCCGAAACAACAAGAACACTGAAGCTTTCTTT

D gene: NA
clone size: many
J gene: TRBJ1-5
V gene: TRBV6-2/TRBV6-3
CDR3 protein: CASRRYDSSNQPQHF
CDR3 DNA: TGTGCCAGCAGACGCTATGACAGCAGCAATCAGCCCCAGCATTTT

D gene: NA
clone size: NA
J gene: TRBJ2-7
V gene: TRBV12-5
CDR3 protein: CASGLDGDSYEQYF
CDR3 DNA: TGTGCTAGTGGTTTGGATGGCGACTCCTACGAGCAGTACTTC

D gene: NA
clone size: many
J gene: TRBJ2-5
V gene: TRBV27
CDR3 protein: CASSSLQGAETQYF
CDR3 DNA: TGTGCCAGCAGTTCCCTACAGGGAGCAGAGACCCAGTACTTC

D gene: TRBD1
clone size: NA
J gene: TRBJ1-6
V gene: TRBV2
CDR3 protein: CASSPLSGTGANSPLHF
CDR3 DNA: TGTGCCAGCAGCCCACTCTCGGGGACAGGGGCGAATTCACCCCTCCACTTT

D gene: TRBD1
clone size: few
J gene: TRBJ2-5
V gene: TRBV6-1
CDR3 protein: CASSEGTGAGETQYF
CDR3 DNA: TGTGCCAGCAGTGAAGGGACAGGGGCTGGGGAGACCCAGTACTTC

D gene: NA
clone size: many
J gene: TRBJ2-3
V gene: TRBV11-3
CDR3 protein: CASSLNNQDTQYF
CDR3 DNA: TGTGCCAGCAGCCTAAACAACCAAGATACGCAGTATTTT

D gene: NA
clone size: many
J gene: TRBJ2-7
V gene: TRBV3-1
CDR3 protein: CASSQAIGHAPTKQYF
CDR3 DNA: TGTGCCAGCAGCCAAGCCATTGGACATGCGCCTACGAAGCAGTACTTC

D gene: NA
clone size: many
J gene: TRBJ1-5
V gene: TRBV30
CDR3 protein: CAWSVNGGRGSNQPQHF
CDR3 DNA: TGTGCCTGGAGTGTAAACGGTGGCAGGGGTAGCAATCAGCCCCAGCATTTT

D gene: TRBD1
clone size: many
J gene: TRBJ1-1
V gene: TRBV4-1
CDR3 protein: CASSLIGTGGEAFF
CDR3 DNA: TGCGCCAGCAGCCTCATCGGGACAGGGGGTGAAGCTTTCTTT

D gene: NA
clone size: many
J gene: TRBJ1-5
V gene: TRBV13
CDR3 protein: CASSLGSVGLPQHF
CDR3 DNA: TGTGCCAGCAGCTTAGGTTCGGTGGGCTTACCCCAGCATTTT

D gene: TRBD1
clone size: many
J gene: TRBJ2-3
V gene: TRBV27
CDR3 protein: CASSYSGTGSMITDTQYF
CDR3 DNA: TGTGCCAGCAGTTACTCCGGGACAGGGTCCATGATAACAGATACGCAGTATTTT

D gene: NA
clone size: many
J gene: TRBJ1-6
V gene: TRBV27
CDR3 protein: CASSWDYNSPLHF
CDR3 DNA: TGTGCCAGCAGTTGGGATTATAATTCACCCCTCCACTTT

D gene: NA
clone size: many
J gene: TRBJ1-1
V gene: TRBV7-9
CDR3 protein: CASSPDARLNTEAFF
CDR3 DNA: TGTGCCAGCAGCCCGGACGCCCGCCTGAACACTGAAGCTTTCTTT

D gene: NA
clone size: many
J gene: TRBJ2-1
V gene: TRBV30
CDR3 protein: CAWRRVDEQFF
CDR3 DNA: TGTGCCTGGAGGAGGGTCGATGAGCAGTTCTTC

D gene: NA
clone size: NA
J gene: TRBJ2-1
V gene: TRBV6-1
CDR3 protein: CASQVHSSYNEQFF
CDR3 DNA: TGTGCCAGCCAGGTACATAGCTCCTACAATGAGCAGTTCTTC

D gene: NA
clone size: NA
J gene: TRBJ1-2
V gene: TRBV6-1
CDR3 protein: CASGRALLWGYTF
CDR3 DNA: TGTGCCAGCGGGCGGGCCTTACTCTGGGGCTACACCTTC

D gene: TRBD1
clone size: many
J gene: TRBJ2-5
V gene: TRBV7-8
CDR3 protein: CASEIIQGVQETQYF
CDR3 DNA: TGTGCCAGCGAGATAATTCAGGGGGTACAAGAGACCCAGTACTTC

D gene: NA
clone size: many
J gene: TRBJ1-3
V gene: TRBV5-6
CDR3 protein: CASSSRRSNLRGNTIYF
CDR3 DNA: TGTGCCAGCAGCTCCCGACGGTCCAACCTACGCGGAAACACCATATATTTT

D gene: TRBD1
clone size: NA
J gene: TRBJ1-2
V gene: TRBV6-1
CDR3 protein: CASSQDRDYGYTF
CDR3 DNA: TGTGCCAGCAGTCAGGACAGGGACTATGGCTACACCTTC

D gene: TRBD2
clone size: many
J gene: TRBJ2-7
V gene: TRBV2
CDR3 protein: CASSEAPLTSVDSYEQYF
CDR3 DNA: TGTGCCAGCAGTGAAGCGCCACTTACTAGCGTCGACTCCTACGAGCAGTACTTC

D gene: TRBD1
clone size: many
J gene: TRBJ1-4
V gene: TRBV18
CDR3 protein: CASSPGQGGTTDEKLFF
CDR3 DNA: TGTGCCAGCTCACCGGGACAGGGAGGGACCACCGATGAAAAACTGTTTTTT

D gene: NA
clone size: medium-sized
J gene: TRBJ1-2
V gene: TRBV28
CDR3 protein: CASQVGPAGYGYTF
CDR3 DNA: TGTGCCAGCCAGGTGGGCCCGGCTGGCTATGGCTACACCTTC

D gene: TRBD1
clone size: many
J gene: TRBJ2-3
V gene: TRBV13
CDR3 protein: CASSLTGLDTQYF
CDR3 DNA: TGTGCCAGCAGCCTGACAGGGTTGGATACGCAGTATTTT

D gene: NA
clone size: NA
J gene: TRBJ2-7
V gene: TRBV12-2
CDR3 protein: CASTLTSGRVHEQYF
CDR3 DNA: TGTGCGAGCACATTGACTAGCGGGAGGGTCCACGAGCAGTACTTC

D gene: TRBD1
clone size: many
J gene: TRBJ2-2
V gene: TRBV30
CDR3 protein: CAWPGQGNTGELFF
CDR3 DNA: TGTGCCTGGCCGGGACAGGGCAACACCGGGGAGCTGTTTTTT

D gene: TRBD1
clone size: many
J gene: TRBJ2-2
V gene: TRBV7-3
CDR3 protein: CASSSTGGSGELFF
CDR3 DNA: TGTGCCAGCAGCTCGACAGGGGGATCCGGGGAGCTGTTTTTT

D gene: NA
clone size: many
J gene: TRBJ1-1
V gene: TRBV5-4
CDR3 protein: CASSLKVGEAFF
CDR3 DNA: TGTGCCAGCAGCTTGAAGGTGGGAGAAGCTTTCTTT

D gene: TRBD1
clone size: many
J gene: TRBJ2-3
V gene: TRBV12-3/TRBV12-4
CDR3 protein: CASSKGGQDTQYF
CDR3 DNA: TGTGCCAGCAGTAAAGGGGGCCAAGATACGCAGTATTTT

D gene: NA
clone size: many
J gene: TRBJ2-1
V gene: TRBV29-1
CDR3 protein: CSVDGKGYNEQFF
CDR3 DNA: TGCAGCGTTGATGGGAAAGGTTATAATGAGCAGTTCTTC

D gene: NA
clone size: many
J gene: TRBJ2-7
V gene: TRBV11-3
CDR3 protein: CASSDYGGVEQYF
CDR3 DNA: TGTGCCAGCAGCGATTATGGCGGGGTGGAGCAGTACTTC

D gene: NA
clone size: NA
J gene: TRBJ1-2
V gene: TRBV6-1
CDR3 protein: CATPLDPEGGYTF
CDR3 DNA: TGTGCCACCCCGCTGGACCCTGAGGGTGGCTACACCTTC

D gene: NA
clone size: many
J gene: TRBJ1-6
V gene: TRBV7-9
CDR3 protein: CASSVDNSPLHF
CDR3 DNA: TGTGCCAGCAGCGTTGATAATTCACCCCTCCACTTT

D gene: NA
clone size: many
J gene: TRBJ2-7
V gene: TRBV20-1
CDR3 protein: CSASNHVAATYEQYF
CDR3 DNA: TGCAGTGCTAGTAATCACGTCGCGGCAACCTACGAGCAGTACTTC

D gene: NA
clone size: NA
J gene: TRBJ2-7
V gene: TRBV9
CDR3 protein: CASSVRHGQHYEQYF
CDR3 DNA: TGTGCCAGCAGCGTCCGACACGGTCAGCACTACGAGCAGTACTTC

D gene: TRBD1
clone size: NA
J gene: TRBJ1-2
V gene: TRBV19
CDR3 protein: CASSRRGQWWYGYTF
CDR3 DNA: TGTGCCAGTAGCCGTCGGGGACAGTGGTGGTATGGCTACACCTTC

D gene: NA
clone size: many
J gene: TRBJ2-5
V gene: TRBV20-1
CDR3 protein: CSAREGMQETQYF
CDR3 DNA: TGCAGTGCTAGAGAAGGGATGCAAGAGACCCAGTACTTC

D gene: TRBD1
clone size: many
J gene: TRBJ2-5
V gene: TRBV11-2
CDR3 protein: CASSSPGTGRTQYF
CDR3 DNA: TGTGCCAGCAGCTCTCCCGGGACAGGGAGAACCCAGTACTTC

D gene: TRBD1
clone size: many
J gene: TRBJ1-5
V gene: TRBV28
CDR3 protein: CASDRGGDTQHF
CDR3 DNA: TGTGCCAGCGACAGGGGCGGGGATACGCAGCATTTT

D gene: NA
clone size: many
J gene: TRBJ2-1
V gene: TRBV18
CDR3 protein: CASSPGAAYNEQFF
CDR3 DNA: TGTGCCAGCTCACCTGGGGCAGCCTACAATGAGCAGTTCTTC

D gene: NA
clone size: many
J gene: TRBJ2-1
V gene: TRBV20-1
CDR3 protein: CSASFRISYNEQFF
CDR3 DNA: TGCAGTGCTAGTTTTAGGATCTCCTACAATGAGCAGTTCTTC

D gene: NA
clone size: few
J gene: TRBJ2-3
V gene: TRBV28
CDR3 protein: CASSSQPGADTQYF
CDR3 DNA: TGTGCCAGCAGTTCTCAGCCAGGGGCAGATACGCAGTATTTT

D gene: NA
clone size: many
J gene: TRBJ2-7
V gene: TRBV20-1
CDR3 protein: CSAGTPSISGYEQYF
CDR3 DNA: TGCAGTGCTGGTACCCCCAGCATTTCGGGCTACGAGCAGTACTTC

D gene: TRBD1
clone size: many
J gene: TRBJ2-2
V gene: TRBV24-1
CDR3 protein: CATSDFTRQGTGELFF
CDR3 DNA: TGTGCCACCAGTGATTTTACCCGACAGGGAACCGGGGAGCTGTTTTTT

D gene: NA
clone size: many
J gene: TRBJ1-2
V gene: TRBV6-1
CDR3 protein: CASSRRSVFYGYTF
CDR3 DNA: TGTGCCAGCAGTCGAAGGTCGGTTTTCTATGGCTACACCTTC

D gene: NA
clone size: few
J gene: TRBJ2-5
V gene: TRBV10-3
CDR3 protein: CAISEPPGGTQYF
CDR3 DNA: TGTGCCATCAGTGAGCCCCCCGGCGGGACCCAGTACTTC

D gene: NA
clone size: many
J gene: TRBJ2-1
V gene: TRBV11-1
CDR3 protein: CASSLGRASSNEQFF
CDR3 DNA: TGTGCCAGCAGCTTAGGCAGGGCATCCTCCAATGAGCAGTTCTTC

D gene: NA
clone size: many
J gene: TRBJ2-2
V gene: TRBV2
CDR3 protein: CASSDLGRENTGELFF
CDR3 DNA: TGTGCCAGCAGTGACTTGGGCAGGGAGAACACCGGGGAGCTGTTTTTT

D gene: TRBD1
clone size: many
J gene: TRBJ2-5
V gene: TRBV29-1
CDR3 protein: CSVARDRGKETQYF
CDR3 DNA: TGCAGCGTTGCCCGGGACAGGGGTAAAGAGACCCAGTACTTC